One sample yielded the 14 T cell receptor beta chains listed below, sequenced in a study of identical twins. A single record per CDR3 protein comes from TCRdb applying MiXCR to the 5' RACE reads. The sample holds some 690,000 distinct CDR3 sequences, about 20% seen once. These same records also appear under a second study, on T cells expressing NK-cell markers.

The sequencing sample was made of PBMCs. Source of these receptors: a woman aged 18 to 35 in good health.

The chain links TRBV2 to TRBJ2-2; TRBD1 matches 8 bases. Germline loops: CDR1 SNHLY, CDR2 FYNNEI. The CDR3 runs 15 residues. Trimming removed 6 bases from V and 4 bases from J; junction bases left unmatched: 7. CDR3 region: CASRSGGAGTGELFF. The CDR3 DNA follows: TGTGCCAGCAGGTCAGGGGGCGCGGGCACCGGGGAGCTGTTTTTT.

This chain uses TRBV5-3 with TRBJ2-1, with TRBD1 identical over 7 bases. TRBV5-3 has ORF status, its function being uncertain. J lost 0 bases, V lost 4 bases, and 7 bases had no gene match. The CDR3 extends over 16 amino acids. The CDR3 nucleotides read TGTGCCAGAAGCCTGCTACAGGGGAGCTCCTACAATGAGCAGTTCTTC. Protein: CARSLLQGSSYNEQFF.

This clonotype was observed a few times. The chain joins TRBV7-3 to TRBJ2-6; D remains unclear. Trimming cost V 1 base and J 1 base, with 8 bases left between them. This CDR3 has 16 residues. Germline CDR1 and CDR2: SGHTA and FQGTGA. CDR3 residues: CASSLMSASGANVLTF. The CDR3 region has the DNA TGTGCCAGCAGCTTAATGAGTGCTTCTGGGGCCAACGTCCTGACTTTC.

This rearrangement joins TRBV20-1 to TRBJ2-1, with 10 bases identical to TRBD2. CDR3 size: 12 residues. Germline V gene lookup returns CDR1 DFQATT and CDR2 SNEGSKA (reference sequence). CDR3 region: CSGLAVTNEQFF. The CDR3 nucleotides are TGCAGCGGACTAGCGGTTACTAATGAGCAGTTCTTC.

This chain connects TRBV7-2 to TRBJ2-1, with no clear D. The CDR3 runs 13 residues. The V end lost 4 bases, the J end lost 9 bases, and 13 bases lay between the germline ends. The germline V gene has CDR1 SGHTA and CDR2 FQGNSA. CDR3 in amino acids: CASSSSTPGEQFF. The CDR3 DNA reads TGTGCCAGCAGCTCGTCCACGCCCGGTGAGCAGTTCTTC.

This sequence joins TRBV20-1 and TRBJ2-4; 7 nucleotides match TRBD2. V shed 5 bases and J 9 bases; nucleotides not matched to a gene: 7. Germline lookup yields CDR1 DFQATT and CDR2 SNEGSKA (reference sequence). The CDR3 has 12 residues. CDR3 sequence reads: CSASRGVGIQYF. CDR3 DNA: TGCAGTGCTTCCCGGGGGGTGGGCATTCAGTACTTC.

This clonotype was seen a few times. This chain's CDR3 is CASSPTLGTYNEQFF. The CDR3 nucleotides read TGTGCCAGCAGCCCCACGCTTGGCACCTACAATGAGCAGTTCTTC. The rearrangement uses TRBV7-2 and TRBJ2-1; no firm D call. The germline CDR1 and CDR2 sequences are SGHTA and FQGNSA. This CDR3 is 15 amino acids long. Trimming took 5 bases from V and 2 from J, leaving 13 bases between them.

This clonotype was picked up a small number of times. The CDR3 nucleotides read TGCAGTGCTAGTCATCGATTAGGTGACAGGGGGAGAAGCAATGAGCAGTTCTTC. It yields the protein CSASHRLGDRGRSNEQFF. V usage is TRBV20-1 and J usage is TRBJ2-1; TRBD1 agrees at 9 bases. Per the germline V gene, CDR1 is DFQATT and CDR2 is SNEGSKA (reference sequence). V gave up 3 bases and J gave up 6 bases; unmatched junction bases: 18. There are 18 residues in the CDR3.

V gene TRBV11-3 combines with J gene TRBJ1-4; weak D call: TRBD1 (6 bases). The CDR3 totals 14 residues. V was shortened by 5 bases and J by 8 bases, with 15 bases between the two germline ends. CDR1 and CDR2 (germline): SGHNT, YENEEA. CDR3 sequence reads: CASSRTGFGEKLFF. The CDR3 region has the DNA TGTGCCAGCAGCCGTACAGGGTTCGGAGAAAAACTGTTTTTT. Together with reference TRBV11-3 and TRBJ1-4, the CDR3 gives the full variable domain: EAGVVQSPRYKIIEKKQPVAFWCNPISGHNTLYWYLQNLGQGPELLIRYENEEAVDDSQLPKDRFSAERLKGVDSTLKIQPAELGDSAVYLCASSRTGFGEKLFFGSGTQLSVL.

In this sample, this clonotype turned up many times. CDR3 nucleotide sequence: TGCAGTGCTTTCGAGACCGAGAGCTCCTACGAGCAGTACTTC. It encodes CSAFETESSYEQYF. The rearrangement joins TRBV20-1 to TRBJ2-7; D gene unclear. Germline V gene lookup returns CDR1 DFQATT and CDR2 SNEGSKA (reference sequence). Trimming removed 5 bases from V and 0 bases from J, with 14 bases in between. The CDR3 extends over 14 amino acids.

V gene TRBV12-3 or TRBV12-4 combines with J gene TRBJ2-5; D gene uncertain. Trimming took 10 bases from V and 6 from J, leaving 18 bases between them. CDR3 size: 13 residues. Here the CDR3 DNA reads TGTGCCACCTCCCCGCCCCTAGTAAAGACCCAGTACTTC. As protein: CATSPPLVKTQYF.

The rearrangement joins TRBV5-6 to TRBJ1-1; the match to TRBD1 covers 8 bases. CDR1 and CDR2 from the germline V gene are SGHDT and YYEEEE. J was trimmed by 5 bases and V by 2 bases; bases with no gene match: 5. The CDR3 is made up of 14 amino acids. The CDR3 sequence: CASSFRDRQTEAFF. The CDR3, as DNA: TGTGCCAGCAGCTTCCGGGACAGGCAAACTGAAGCTTTCTTT.

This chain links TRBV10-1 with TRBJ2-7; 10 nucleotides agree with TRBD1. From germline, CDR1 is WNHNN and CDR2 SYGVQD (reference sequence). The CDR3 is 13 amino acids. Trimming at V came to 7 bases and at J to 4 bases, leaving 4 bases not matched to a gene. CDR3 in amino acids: CASKDRGWYEQYF. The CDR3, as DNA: TGCGCCAGCAAGGACAGGGGGTGGTACGAGCAGTACTTC.

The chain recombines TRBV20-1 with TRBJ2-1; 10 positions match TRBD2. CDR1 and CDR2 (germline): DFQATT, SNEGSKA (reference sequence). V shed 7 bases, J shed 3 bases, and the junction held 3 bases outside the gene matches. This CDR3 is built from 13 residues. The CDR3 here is CSVTSGDYNEQFF. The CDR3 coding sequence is TGCAGTGTAACTAGCGGGGACTACAATGAGCAGTTCTTC.